These 30 T cell receptor beta chains originate from one sample sequenced in a study of Tregs in tolerant kidney transplant recipients (dated by TCRdb to the late 2010s). Libraries were made using the immunoSEQ multiplex PCR assay. Drawn from immuneACCESS, this table holds only the in-frame rearrangements with V and J called that TCRdb kept. Clones are partly lost; checked studies trace under half to an unresolved V gene and leave the rest unexplained. The table for this sample lists tens of thousands of clones; roughly 89% of them were counted only once. Clones ranked in the top ten supply around 0.38% of the sample. The time point label on this specimen signifies: blood sample drawn before combined kidney and bone marrow transplant. This sample comprised CD4+ T cells from blood, obtained before the transplant. These receptors came from a human donor who received a combined kidney and bone marrow transplant.

Only a few counts were recorded for this clone. The V gene is TRBV7-2, the J gene TRBJ1-5; perhaps TRBD1 as D (5 bases). The germline gives CDR1 SGHTA, CDR2 FQGNSA. The CDR3 runs 15 residues. V lost 5 bases and J lost 7, with 18 bases in between. CDR3 protein: CASSAHQGLGQPQHF. In DNA form, the CDR3 reads TGTGCCAGCAGCGCCCACCAGGGTTTAGGGCAGCCCCAGCATTTT. Complete variable domain (other parts from reference TRBV7-2 and TRBJ1-5): GAGVSQSPSNKVTEKGKDVELRCDPISGHTALYWYRQSLGQGLEFLIYFQGNSAPDKSGLPSDRFSAERTGGSVSTLTIQRTQQEDSAVYLCASSAHQGLGQPQHFGDGTRLSIL.

V usage is TRBV28 and J usage is TRBJ2-3; 9 bases are shared with TRBD2. The V gene's germline CDR1 is MDHEN and CDR2 SYDVKM. The trim removed 3 bases at V and 2 bases at J, leaving 6 bases unmatched. The CDR3 covers 16 residues. Here the CDR3 DNA reads TGTGCCAGCAGTTTGTCGGTAGCGGGAGCCACAGATACGCAGTATTTT. Its translation is CASSLSVAGATDTQYF. Supplemented by reference TRBV28 and TRBJ2-3, the full variable domain reads DVKVTQSSRYLVKRTGEKVFLECVQDMDHENMFWYRQDPGLGLRLIYFSYDVKMKEKGDIPEGYSVSREKKERFSLILESASTNQTSMYLCASSLSVAGATDTQYFGPGTRLTVL.

The J gene is TRBJ2-6, the V gene TRBV11-2; D gene ambiguous. The V gene lost 5 bases and the J gene lost 3 bases, with 11 bases spanning the gap. CDR3 length: 15 amino acids. From germline, CDR1 is SGHAT and CDR2 FQNNGV. The chain's CDR3 is CASSLRGSGANVLTF. The CDR3 nucleotides are TGTGCCAGCAGCCTGCGAGGTAGTGGGGCCAACGTCCTGACTTTC.

The J gene is TRBJ2-7, the V gene TRBV27; 7 bases fit TRBD1. The CDR3 contains 13 residues. J was trimmed by 6 bases and V by 5 bases; bases with no gene match: 7. Germline CDR1 reads MNHEY; CDR2 reads SMNVEV (reference sequence). CDR3 protein: CASSHPDRSEQYF. In nucleotides, the CDR3 is TGTGCCAGCAGTCACCCGGACAGGAGCGAGCAGTACTTC.

This rearrangement joins TRBV4-2 to TRBJ1-5, with D perhaps TRBD1 (5 bases). This CDR3 spans 16 amino acids. Deletions cut 0 bases from V and 5 bases from J, with 14 bases between. In germline, CDR1 is LGHNA, CDR2 YNFKEQ. In DNA form, the CDR3 reads TGTGCCAGCAGCCAAGAGGGGGGGACGGGCTATCAGCCCCAGCATTTT. This translates into CASSQEGGTGYQPQHF.

This clone is deemed medium-sized. Distinct nucleotide sequences in the sample also encode this CDR3. The chain joins TRBV15 to TRBJ2-7; 8 bases are shared with TRBD2. CDR1 and CDR2 (germline): LNHNV, YYDKDF (reference sequence). This CDR3 comprises 14 residues. V trimming: 2 bases; J trimming: 0 bases; junction bases outside the gene matches: 0. DNA for the CDR3: TGTGCCACCAGCAGAAGCGGGAGCTCCTACGAGCAGTACTTC. This sequence encodes CATSRSGSSYEQYF. Using reference TRBV15 and TRBJ2-7 for the parts outside the CDR3, the full variable domain is DAMVIQNPRYQVTQFGKPVTLSCSQTLNHNVMYWYQQKSSQAPKLLFHYYDKDFNNEADTPDNFQSRRPNTSFCFLDIRSPGLGDTAMYLCATSRSGSSYEQYFGPGTRLTVT.

The genes are TRBV9 and TRBJ2-1, with 7 bases that match TRBD1. CDR1 and CDR2 (germline): SGDLS, YYNGEE. This CDR3 has 15 amino acids. V was clipped by 4 bases and J by 8 bases; unmatched bases: 12. The CDR3 spells CASSRQGDFSYEQFF. For the CDR3, the DNA is TGTGCCAGCAGCAGACAGGGAGATTTTTCATATGAGCAGTTCTTC.

This chain joins TRBV12-5 and TRBJ2-1; tentatively, D is TRBD2 (6 bases). This CDR3 is 16 amino acids long. Germline loops: CDR1 LGHNT, CDR2 FRNRAP. The V and J ends lost 3 bases and 0 bases respectively, with 12 bases between them. The CDR3 region is CASGFSSGSSYNEQFF. The CDR3 coding sequence is TGTGCTAGTGGTTTTAGTAGCGGAAGCTCCTACAATGAGCAGTTCTTC.

CDR3 sequence (DNA): TGTGCCAGCAGCTTAGGGACGGGAGCTCCGAATGAGCAGTTCTTC. Translation gives CASSLGTGAPNEQFF. The chain has TRBV7-9 and TRBJ2-1; possibly TRBD2 for D (6 bases). Deletions cut 1 base from V and 7 bases from J, with 14 bases between. The CDR3 has 15 amino acids. Germline-derived CDR1 and CDR2 are SEHNR and FQNEAQ (reference sequence). The full variable domain, in which reference TRBV7-9 and TRBJ2-1 provide the parts outside the CDR3, is DTGVSQNPRHKITKRGQNVTFRCDPISEHNRLYWYRQTLGQGPEFLTYFQNEAQLEKSRLLSDRFSAERPKGSFSTLEIQRTEQGDSAMYLCASSLGTGAPNEQFFGPGTRLTVL.

This clone was found a few times. The rearrangement links TRBV7-6 to TRBJ2-7; TRBD2 might be the D (5 bases). V lost 2 bases to trimming and J lost 6 bases, with 8 bases between them. The CDR3 runs to 12 residues. CDR1 SGHVS and CDR2 FNYEAQ come from the germline V gene. The CDR3 region is CASSLFGVEQYF. In DNA, the CDR3 is TGTGCCAGCAGCTTATTCGGGGTCGAGCAGTACTTC.

This clone was counted only a few times. CDR3 protein: CASSAAGTSGRRGEQYF. CDR3 in DNA: TGTGCCAGCAGTGCAGCCGGGACTAGCGGGAGAAGGGGCGAGCAGTACTTC. The chain is built from TRBV2 and TRBJ2-7, with TRBD2 matching 14 bases. Germline V gene lookup returns CDR1 SNHLY and CDR2 FYNNEI. Trimming took 4 bases from V and 6 from J; bases not matched to a gene: 11. The CDR3 has 17 residues.

This clone was observed a single time. The chain carries TRBV4-2 and TRBJ1-1; perhaps TRBD1 as D (5 bases). The CDR3 loop spans 14 amino acids. The V end was cut by 0 bases, the J end by 6 bases, with 11 bases between. Germline CDR1 LGHNA, CDR2 YNFKEQ. The DNA for the CDR3 is TGTGCCAGCAGCCAAGATCTTGGGGGGGCTGAAGCTTTCTTT. It encodes CASSQDLGGAEAFF.

The chain has TRBV7-3 and TRBJ1-1, with D perhaps TRBD1 (5 bases). The V gene's germline CDR1 is SGHTA and CDR2 FQGTGA. CDR3 length: 14 amino acids. The ends were cut back, 2 bases at V and 3 bases at J, with 10 bases in the middle. The CDR3 protein is CASSLRAGDTEAFF. The CDR3 DNA follows: TGTGCCAGCAGCTTACGGGCGGGGGACACTGAAGCTTTCTTT.

The V gene is TRBV7-9, the J gene TRBJ1-2, with 8 bases that match TRBD1. With V trimmed by 5 bases and J by 5 bases, 7 bases remained unmatched. In germline, CDR1 is SEHNR, CDR2 FQNEAQ (reference sequence). The CDR3 spans 14 residues. The DNA of the CDR3 is TGTGCCAGCAGCACTAGGACAGGGAAGTATGGCTACACCTTC. Its protein is CASSTRTGKYGYTF.

In its sample, this clone was seen once. The gene calls are TRBV4-1 and TRBJ2-1; D not certain. V gave up 0 bases and J gave up 9 bases, with 9 bases separating them. In germline, CDR1 is MGHRA, CDR2 YSYEKL. This CDR3 has 13 amino acids. The CDR3 DNA is TGCGCCAGCAGCCAAGAGGAGCGAAGTGAGCAGTTCTTC. It yields the protein CASSQEERSEQFF.

The rearrangement links TRBV27 to TRBJ2-3; a possible D gene is TRBD2 (5 bases). The CDR3 contains 13 residues. Germline loops: CDR1 MNHEY, CDR2 SMNVEV (reference sequence). Trimming removed 2 bases from V and 4 bases from J, with 7 bases in between. CDR3 in amino acids: CASSLGRSDTQYF. The CDR3 DNA is TGTGCCAGCAGTTTAGGGAGATCAGATACGCAGTATTTT.

The CDR3 here is CASSPGQANTEAFF. Here the CDR3 DNA reads TGTGCCAGCAGTCCGGGACAGGCGAACACTGAAGCTTTCTTT. The chain employs TRBV7-3 and TRBJ1-1; 8 bases agree with TRBD1. CDR3 length: 14 amino acids. V dropped 6 bases and J dropped 1; count of bases not matched to a gene: 4. Per germline, CDR1 SGHTA and CDR2 FQGTGA.

The chain uses TRBV6-5 and TRBJ1-2; D unclear. The CDR3 is made up of 14 amino acids. In germline, CDR1 is MNHEY, CDR2 SVGAGI. V was shortened by 4 bases and J by 7 bases, with 16 bases between the two germline ends. The CDR3 is CASSSPDELSGYTF. For the CDR3, the DNA is TGTGCCAGCAGTTCTCCCGATGAGTTGTCTGGCTACACCTTC.

In this sample, this clone turned up once. The genes are TRBV9 and TRBJ2-7, with D unclear. Between the trimmed V and J ends, which lost 0 bases and 3 bases, there was a span of 10 bases. This CDR3 is built from 14 residues. Germline loops: CDR1 SGDLS, CDR2 YYNGEE. The CDR3 DNA sequence: TGTGCCAGCAGCGTAGGATCGGGTGTCTACGAGCAGTACTTC. Protein product: CASSVGSGVYEQYF.

The chain carries TRBV4-3 and TRBJ2-2; D remains ambiguous. The V end lost 0 bases, the J end lost 8 bases, and 13 bases lay between the germline ends. CDR1 is LGHNA and CDR2 is YSLEER in the germline V gene. This CDR3 region has 15 residues. CDR3 bases: TGCGCCAGCAGCCAAGATCTTGGAGCAAGGGGGGAGCTGTTTTTT. It specifies CASSQDLGARGELFF.

This chain joins TRBV27 and TRBJ2-7; 10 bases line up with TRBD1. The CDR3 extends over 14 amino acids. Germline CDR1 reads MNHEY; CDR2 reads SMNVEV (reference sequence). The V segment lost 6 bases and the J segment 2 bases; nucleotides outside the gene matches: 4. In DNA form, the CDR3 reads TGTGCCAGCAGCTGGGACAGGGGAGCCTACGAGCAGTACTTC. Amino acids: CASSWDRGAYEQYF.

The chain carries TRBV4-1 and TRBJ1-2, with TRBD1 identical over 8 bases. V trimming: 3 bases; J trimming: 4 bases; junction bases outside the gene matches: 4. The CDR3 sequence is 14 residues long. Germline V lookup: CDR1 MGHRA, CDR2 YSYEKL. CDR3 amino acids: CASSHYGQGYGYTF. The DNA of the CDR3 is TGCGCCAGCAGCCATTACGGACAGGGCTATGGCTACACCTTC.

J is TRBJ2-3 and V is TRBV2; perhaps TRBD2 as D (7 bases). The germline CDR1 and CDR2 sequences are SNHLY and FYNNEI. CDR3 size: 16 residues. The ends were cut back, 5 bases at V and 5 bases at J, with 20 bases in the middle. For the CDR3, the DNA is TGTGCCAGCAGTACTCCTAGGGGGAGGGCATTAGATACGCAGTATTTT. Translated: CASSTPRGRALDTQYF.

The V call is TRBV30, the J call TRBJ2-5; maybe TRBD1 (6 bases). The CDR3 spans 13 residues. CDR1 and CDR2 (germline): GTSNPN, SVGIG (reference sequence). V was pared by 1 base and J by 3 bases, with 9 bases between. Here the CDR3 reads CAWSEGTKETQYF. For the CDR3, the DNA is TGTGCCTGGAGTGAGGGGACAAAAGAGACCCAGTACTTC.

The chain couples TRBV28 to TRBJ2-3, with D perhaps TRBD1 (6 bases). The germline gives CDR1 MDHEN, CDR2 SYDVKM. The CDR3 covers 13 residues. V was pared by 6 bases and J by 6 bases, with 13 bases between. The CDR3 protein is CASRDRTQDTQYF. CDR3 in DNA: TGTGCCAGCAGGGACAGAACACAGGATACGCAGTATTTT.

V gene TRBV28 combines with J gene TRBJ2-7; D perhaps matches TRBD2 (7 bases). V was clipped by 3 bases and J by 7 bases, with 13 bases between them. The CDR3 has 13 amino acids. From germline, CDR1 is MDHEN and CDR2 SYDVKM. Here the CDR3 DNA reads TGTGCCAGCAGTTTGGGGGGGGCGGGGGAGCAGTACTTC. As protein: CASSLGGAGEQYF.

This chain joins TRBV9 and TRBJ2-6; D unclear. The V end lost 4 bases, the J end lost 1 base, and 6 bases lay between the germline ends. Germline-derived CDR1 and CDR2 are SGDLS and YYNGEE. The CDR3 has 14 residues. The CDR3 loop is CASSPQSGANVLTF. The DNA for the CDR3 is TGTGCCAGCAGCCCCCAGTCTGGGGCCAACGTCCTGACTTTC.

In DNA form, the CDR3 reads TGTGCCAGCAGTTTTACAGGTGTGGCTGAAGCTTTCTTT. Residues: CASSFTGVAEAFF. The chain links TRBV7-9 to TRBJ1-1; a weak D match, TRBD1 (5 bases). This CDR3 has 13 residues. Germline CDR1 is SEHNR and CDR2 is FQNEAQ (reference sequence). The V end was cut by 6 bases, the J end by 6 bases, with 14 bases between.

This sequence joins TRBV9 and TRBJ1-1, with D possibly being TRBD1 (6 bases). The germline V and J ends were trimmed by 2 bases and 4 bases, with 12 bases remaining between them. Germline CDR1 and CDR2: SGDLS and YYNGEE. CDR3 length equals 14 residues. The CDR3 nucleotides are TGTGCCAGCAGCGTTGCAGGGGCCAGCACTGAAGCTTTCTTT. As protein: CASSVAGASTEAFF.

This sequence joins TRBV14 and TRBJ2-2; maybe TRBD2 (6 bases). Germline V gene data show CDR1 as SGHDN and CDR2 as FVKESK. V lost 1 base and J lost 4, with 13 bases in between. The CDR3 runs to 16 residues. The CDR3 sequence is CASSQAPGLFTGELFF. Here the CDR3 DNA reads TGTGCCAGCAGCCAAGCCCCGGGACTCTTCACCGGGGAGCTGTTTTTT.